This T cell receptor (beta chain) came from a study of blood T cell repertoires in COVID-19. Across the whole study: Nucleic acid was either cDNA or gDNA, and it came from T cells, B-cell-depleted T cells, or PBMCs.

This CDR3 is built from 15 residues. The germline V and J ends were trimmed by 3 bases and 5 bases, with 16 bases remaining between them. Germline V gives CDR1 SGHNT, CDR2 YENEEA. Sequenced by immunoSEQ multiplex PCR; TCRdb stores in-frame clones only, minus some. This sample carries about 250,000 clones, 82% of them seen once, and the ten largest clones take 4.9%. This TCR was sampled from a woman of 80 years or more with active or convalescent COVID-19. The chain carries TRBV11-3 and TRBJ2-5; possible D gene TRBD2, 7 bases. What was sequenced was peripheral blood. CDR3 nucleotides: TGTGCCAGCAGCTTTTCACGGGGGGCAGGGGAGACCCAGTACTTC. It encodes CASSFSRGAGETQYF.